The clone carrying this TCR beta chain was picked up a small number of times. Antigen: not known. The data stem from a study of identical twins. Study-level findings and limits: Out-of-frame beta sequences exhibited a weaker degree of excess twin sharing.

Germline lookup yields CDR1 SGDLS and CDR2 YYNGEE. Trimming removed 4 bases at V and 2 bases at J, with 12 bases between. This CDR3 has 14 residues. TCRdb re-derived calls from the 5' RACE reads in MiXCR, one entry per CDR3 protein. The repertoire has 510,000 or so distinct CDR3 sequences, roughly 15% of them found once; the top ten carry less than 0.5%. These same records also appear under a second study, on yellow fever vaccine responses in identical twins.

The sample taken for sequencing was CD4+ T cells sorted from blood. V and J are TRBV9 and TRBJ2-5, with D perhaps assigned TRBD1 or TRBD2 (5 bases each). The receptor was isolated from a woman between 18 and 29 years old in good health. In DNA, the CDR3 is TGTGCCAGCAGCCGGGACGGAAAACAAGAGACCCAGTACTTC. Protein sequence: CASSRDGKQETQYF.